The 3 T cell receptor beta chains given below trace back to one sample, sequenced in a study of blood T cell repertoires in COVID-19. TCRdb's copy holds only in-frame clones and misses some; the assay was immunoSEQ multiplex PCR. Here the sample spans 250,000 to 300,000 clones, around 90% being singletons. The sample consisted of PBMCs or T cells enriched from blood (not recorded which). These receptors were taken from a young woman who had recovered from COVID-19.

This chain links TRBV7-9 with TRBJ2-2, with D tentatively TRBD2 (6 bases). CDR1 is SEHNR, CDR2 FQNEAQ, per germline (reference sequence). The V and J ends lost 1 base and 4 bases respectively, with 10 bases between them. This CDR3 contains 15 residues. CDR3 DNA: TGTGCCAGCAGCTTAGGTGGGAGGCTCACCGGGGAGCTGTTTTTT. As protein: CASSLGGRLTGELFF.

The chain employs TRBV19 and TRBJ2-1; TRBD2 matches 14 bases. J lost 8 bases, V lost 7 bases, and 7 bases had no gene match. The CDR3 loop spans 15 amino acids. Germline CDR1 reads LNHDA; CDR2 reads SQIVND (reference sequence). CDR3 sequence reads: CASTRLAGGLDEQFF. DNA of the CDR3: TGTGCCAGTACCCGACTAGCGGGAGGGTTGGATGAGCAGTTCTTC.

The CDR3: CAWRPPDRGGGNQPQHF. As DNA, the CDR3 is TGTGCCTGGAGGCCTCCGGACAGGGGAGGGGGCAATCAGCCCCAGCATTTT. The V call is TRBV30, the J call TRBJ1-5, with 9 bases aligning to TRBD1. Germline V gives CDR1 GTSNPN, CDR2 SVGIG (reference sequence). This CDR3 contains 17 residues. J lost 2 bases, V lost 3 bases, and 11 bases had no gene match.